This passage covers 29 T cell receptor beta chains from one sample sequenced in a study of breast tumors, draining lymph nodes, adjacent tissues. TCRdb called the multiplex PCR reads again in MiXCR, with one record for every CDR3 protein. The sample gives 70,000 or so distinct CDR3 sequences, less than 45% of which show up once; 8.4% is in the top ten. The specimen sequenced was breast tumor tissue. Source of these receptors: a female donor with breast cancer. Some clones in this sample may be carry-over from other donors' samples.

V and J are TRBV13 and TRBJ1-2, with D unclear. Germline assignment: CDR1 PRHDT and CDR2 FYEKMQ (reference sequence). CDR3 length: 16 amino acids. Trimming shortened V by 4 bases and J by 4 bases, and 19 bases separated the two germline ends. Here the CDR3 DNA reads TGTGCCAGCAGCTGTTCCCGGCCGACCTACCCCTATGGCTACACCTTC. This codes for CASSCSRPTYPYGYTF. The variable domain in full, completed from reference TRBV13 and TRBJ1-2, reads AAGVIQSPRHLIKEKRETATLKCYPIPRHDTVYWYQQGPGQDPQFLISFYEKMQSDKGSIPDRFSAQQFSDYHSELNMSSLELGDSALYFCASSCSRPTYPYGYTFGSGTRLTVV.

CDR3: CAITDRVGGYTF. CDR3 sequence (DNA): TGTGCTATCACGGACAGGGTGGGCGGCTACACCTTC. J is TRBJ1-2 and V is TRBV25-1; 8 bases map to TRBD1. CDR3 length: 12 residues. From germline, CDR1 is MGHDK and CDR2 SYGVNS.

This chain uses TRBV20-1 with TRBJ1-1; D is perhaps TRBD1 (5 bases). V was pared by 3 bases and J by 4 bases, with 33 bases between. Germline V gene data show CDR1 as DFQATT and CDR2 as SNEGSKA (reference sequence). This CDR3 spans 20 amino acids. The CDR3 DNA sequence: TGCAGTGCTAGTCGGTGGGCGCGCGGGTCCTCAGGTAGGGGTGGCACTGAAGCTTTCTTT. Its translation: CSASRWARGSSGRGGTEAFF.

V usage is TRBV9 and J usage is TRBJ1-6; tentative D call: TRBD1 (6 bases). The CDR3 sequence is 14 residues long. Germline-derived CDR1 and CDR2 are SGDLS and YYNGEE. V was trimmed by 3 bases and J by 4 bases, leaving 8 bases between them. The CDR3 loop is CASSGGAYNSPLHF. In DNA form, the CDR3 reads TGTGCCAGCAGCGGGGGGGCGTATAATTCACCCCTCCACTTT. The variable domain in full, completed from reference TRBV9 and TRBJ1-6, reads DSGVTQTPKHLITATGQRVTLRCSPRSGDLSVYWYQQSLDQGLQFLIQYYNGEERAKGNILERFSAQQFPDLHSELNLSSLELGDSALYFCASSGGAYNSPLHFGNGTRLTVT.

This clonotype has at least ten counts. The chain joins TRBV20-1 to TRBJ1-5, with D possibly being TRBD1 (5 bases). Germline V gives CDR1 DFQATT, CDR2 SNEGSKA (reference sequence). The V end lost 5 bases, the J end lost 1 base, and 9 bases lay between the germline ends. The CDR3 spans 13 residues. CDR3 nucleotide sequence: TGCAGTGCTCATGGGGGGAGCAATCAGCCCCAGCATTTT. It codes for CSAHGGSNQPQHF.

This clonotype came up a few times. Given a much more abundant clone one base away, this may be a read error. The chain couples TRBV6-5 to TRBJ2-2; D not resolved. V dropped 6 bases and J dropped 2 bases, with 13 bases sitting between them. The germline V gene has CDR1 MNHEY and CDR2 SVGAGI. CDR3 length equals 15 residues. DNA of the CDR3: TGTGCCAGCAGGCCAGGATCAGTCAACACCGGGGAGCTGTTTTTT. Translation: CASRPGSVNTGELFF.

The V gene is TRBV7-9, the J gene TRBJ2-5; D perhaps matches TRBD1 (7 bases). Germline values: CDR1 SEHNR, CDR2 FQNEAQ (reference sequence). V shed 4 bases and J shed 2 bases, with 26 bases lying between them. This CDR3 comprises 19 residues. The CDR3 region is CASSSLDGTDVGRQETQYF. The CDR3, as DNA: TGTGCCAGCAGCTCCCTGGACGGGACAGACGTAGGGAGGCAAGAGACCCAGTACTTC.

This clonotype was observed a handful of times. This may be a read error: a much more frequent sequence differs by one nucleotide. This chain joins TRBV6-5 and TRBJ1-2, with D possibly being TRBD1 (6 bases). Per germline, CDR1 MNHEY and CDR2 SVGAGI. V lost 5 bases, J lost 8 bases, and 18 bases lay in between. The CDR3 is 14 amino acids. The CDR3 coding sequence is TGTGCCAGCAGTCCCACAAGGGGGGAAGGCGGCTACACCTTC. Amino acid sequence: CASSPTRGEGGYTF.

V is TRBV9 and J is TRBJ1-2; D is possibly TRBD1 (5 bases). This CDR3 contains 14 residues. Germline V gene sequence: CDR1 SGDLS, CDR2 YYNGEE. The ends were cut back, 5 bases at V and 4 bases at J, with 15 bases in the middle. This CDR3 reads CASSASREVYGYTF. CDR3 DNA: TGTGCCAGCAGTGCTAGCAGGGAAGTCTATGGCTACACCTTC.

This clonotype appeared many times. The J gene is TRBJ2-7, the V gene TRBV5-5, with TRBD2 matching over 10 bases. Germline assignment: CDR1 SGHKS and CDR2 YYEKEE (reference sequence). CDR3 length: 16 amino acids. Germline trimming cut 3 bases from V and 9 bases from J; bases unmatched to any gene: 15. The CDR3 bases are TGTGCCAGCAGCTCTAGGTCCGGGACTAGCGTATTAAGGCAGTACTTC. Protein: CASSSRSGTSVLRQYF. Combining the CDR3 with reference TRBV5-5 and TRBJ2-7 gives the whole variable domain DAGVTQSPTHLIKTRGQQVTLRCSPISGHKSVSWYQQVLGQGPQFIFQYYEKEERGRGNFPDRFSARQFPNYSSELNVNALLLGDSALYLCASSSRSGTSVLRQYFGPGTRLTVT.

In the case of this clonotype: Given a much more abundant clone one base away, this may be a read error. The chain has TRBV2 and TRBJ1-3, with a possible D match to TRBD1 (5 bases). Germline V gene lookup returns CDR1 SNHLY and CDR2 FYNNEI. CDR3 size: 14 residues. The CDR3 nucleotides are TGTGCCAGCAGTGTTAACAGCAACAGGAACACCGTATATTTT. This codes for CASSVNSNRNTVYF.

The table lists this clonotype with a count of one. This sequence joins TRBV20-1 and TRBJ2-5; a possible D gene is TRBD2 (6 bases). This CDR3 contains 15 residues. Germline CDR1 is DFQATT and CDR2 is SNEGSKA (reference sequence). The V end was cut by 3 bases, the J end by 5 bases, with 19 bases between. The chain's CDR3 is CSARVREATTETQYF. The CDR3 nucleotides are TGCAGTGCTAGGGTCAGGGAGGCGACTACGGAGACCCAGTACTTC.

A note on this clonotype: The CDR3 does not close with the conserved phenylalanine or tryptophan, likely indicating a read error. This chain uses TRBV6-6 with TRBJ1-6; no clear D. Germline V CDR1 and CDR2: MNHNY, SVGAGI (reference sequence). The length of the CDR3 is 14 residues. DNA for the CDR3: TGCGCCAGCGGCCTAACCGTTCGGGCTTCACCCCTCCACCTT. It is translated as CASGLTVRASPLHL.

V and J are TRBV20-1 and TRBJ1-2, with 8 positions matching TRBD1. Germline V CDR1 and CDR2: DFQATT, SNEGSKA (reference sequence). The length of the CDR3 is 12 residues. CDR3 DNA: TGCAGCTACGACAGGGGCGCGCTCGGCTACACCTTC. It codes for CSYDRGALGYTF.

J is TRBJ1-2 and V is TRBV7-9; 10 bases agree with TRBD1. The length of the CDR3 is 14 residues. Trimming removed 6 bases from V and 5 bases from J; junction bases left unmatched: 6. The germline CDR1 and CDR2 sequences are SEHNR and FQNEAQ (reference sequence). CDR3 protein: CASRKGTGVYGYTF. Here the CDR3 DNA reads TGTGCCAGCAGAAAGGGGACAGGGGTATATGGCTACACCTTC.

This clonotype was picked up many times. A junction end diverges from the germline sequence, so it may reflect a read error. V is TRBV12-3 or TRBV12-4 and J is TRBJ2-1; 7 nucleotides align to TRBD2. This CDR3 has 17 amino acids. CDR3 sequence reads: CASTPAPGLDINNEQFF. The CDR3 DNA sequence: TGTGCCAGCACCCCAGCCCCAGGACTAGATATAAACAATGAGCAGTTCTTT.

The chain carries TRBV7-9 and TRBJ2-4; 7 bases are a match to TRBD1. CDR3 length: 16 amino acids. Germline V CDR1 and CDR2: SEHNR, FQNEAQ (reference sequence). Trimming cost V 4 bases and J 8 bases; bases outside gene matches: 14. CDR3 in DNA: TGTGCCAGCAGCTCCCTGGACGGGACAGAAAACTACATTCAGTACTTC. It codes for CASSSLDGTENYIQYF.

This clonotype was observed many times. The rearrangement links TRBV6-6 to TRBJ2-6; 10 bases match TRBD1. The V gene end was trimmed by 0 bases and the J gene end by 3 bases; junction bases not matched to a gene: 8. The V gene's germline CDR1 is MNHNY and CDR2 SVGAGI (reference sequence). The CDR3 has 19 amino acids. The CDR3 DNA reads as TGTGCCAGCAGTTACTCGAAGACAGGGGGCGCGTATGGGGCCAACGTCCTGACTTTC. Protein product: CASSYSKTGGAYGANVLTF.

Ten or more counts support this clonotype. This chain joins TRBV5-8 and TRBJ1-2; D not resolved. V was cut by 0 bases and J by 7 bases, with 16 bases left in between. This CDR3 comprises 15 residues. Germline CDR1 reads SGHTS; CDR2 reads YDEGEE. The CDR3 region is CASSLEVEVRGGYTF. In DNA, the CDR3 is TGTGCCAGCAGCTTGGAGGTCGAGGTTCGGGGTGGCTACACCTTC.

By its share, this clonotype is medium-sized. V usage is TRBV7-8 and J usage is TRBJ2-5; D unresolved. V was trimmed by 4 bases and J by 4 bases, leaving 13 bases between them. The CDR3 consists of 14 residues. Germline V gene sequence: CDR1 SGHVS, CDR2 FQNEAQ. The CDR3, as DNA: TGTGCCAGCAGCTCCCGACTCCCTCGAGAGACCCAGTACTTC. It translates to CASSSRLPRETQYF.

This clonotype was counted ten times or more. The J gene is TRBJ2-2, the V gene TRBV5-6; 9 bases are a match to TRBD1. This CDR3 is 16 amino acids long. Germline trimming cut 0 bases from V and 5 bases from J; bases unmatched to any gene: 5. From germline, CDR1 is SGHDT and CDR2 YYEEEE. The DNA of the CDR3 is TGTGCCAGCAGCTTGGTGCCCGGGACAGGGACCGGGGAGCTGTTTTTT. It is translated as CASSLVPGTGTGELFF.

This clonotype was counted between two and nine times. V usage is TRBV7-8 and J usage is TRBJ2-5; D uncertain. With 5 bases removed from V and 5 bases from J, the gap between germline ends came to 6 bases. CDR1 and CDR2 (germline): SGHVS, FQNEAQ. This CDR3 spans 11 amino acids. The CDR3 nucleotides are TGTGCCAGCAGCCCTTCTGAGACCCAGTACTTC. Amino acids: CASSPSETQYF. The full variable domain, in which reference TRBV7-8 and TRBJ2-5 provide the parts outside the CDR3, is GAGVSQSPRYKVAKRGQDVALRCDPISGHVSLFWYQQALGQGPEFLTYFQNEAQLDKSGLPSDRFFAERPEGSVSTLKIQRTQQEDSAVYLCASSPSETQYFGPGTRLLVL.

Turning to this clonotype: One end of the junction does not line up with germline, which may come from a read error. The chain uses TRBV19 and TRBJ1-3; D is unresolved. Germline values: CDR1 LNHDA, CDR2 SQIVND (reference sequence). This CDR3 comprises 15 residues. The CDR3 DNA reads TGTGCCGGTAGTATAAGAGATCAGGCTGGAAACACCACATATTTT. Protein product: CAGSIRDQAGNTTYF.

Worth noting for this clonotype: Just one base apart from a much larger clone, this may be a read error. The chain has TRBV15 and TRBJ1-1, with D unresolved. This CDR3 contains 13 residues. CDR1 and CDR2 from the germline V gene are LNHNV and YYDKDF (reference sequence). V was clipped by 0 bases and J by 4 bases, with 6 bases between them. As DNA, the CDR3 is TGTGCCACCAGCAGAGAACCGAGCACTGAAGCTTTCTTT. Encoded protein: CATSREPSTEAFF.

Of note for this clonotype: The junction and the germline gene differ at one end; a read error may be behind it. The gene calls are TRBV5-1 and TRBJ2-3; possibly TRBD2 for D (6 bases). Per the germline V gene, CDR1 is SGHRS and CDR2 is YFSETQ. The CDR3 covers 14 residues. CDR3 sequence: CANSFSGVGDTQYF. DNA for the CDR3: TGCGCCAACAGCTTCTCGGGGGTAGGGGATACGCAGTACTTT.

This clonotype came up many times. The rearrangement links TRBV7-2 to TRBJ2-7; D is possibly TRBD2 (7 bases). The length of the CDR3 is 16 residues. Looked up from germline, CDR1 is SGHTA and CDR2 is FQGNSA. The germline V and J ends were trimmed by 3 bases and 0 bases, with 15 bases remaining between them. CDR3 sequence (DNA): TGTGCCAGCAGCTTCGCGGGGAGGGGGACCTCCTACGAGCAGTACTTC. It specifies CASSFAGRGTSYEQYF. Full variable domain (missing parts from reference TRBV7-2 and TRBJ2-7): GAGVSQSPSNKVTEKGKDVELRCDPISGHTALYWYRQSLGQGLEFLIYFQGNSAPDKSGLPSDRFSAERTGGSVSTLTIQRTQQEDSAVYLCASSFAGRGTSYEQYFGPGTRLTVT.

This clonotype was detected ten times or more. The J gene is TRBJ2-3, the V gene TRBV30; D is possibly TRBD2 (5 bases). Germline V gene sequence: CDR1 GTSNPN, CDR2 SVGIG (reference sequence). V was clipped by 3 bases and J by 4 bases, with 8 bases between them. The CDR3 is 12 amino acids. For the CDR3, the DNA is TGTGCCTGGAGCGATAGCGCAGATACGCAGTATTTT. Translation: CAWSDSADTQYF.

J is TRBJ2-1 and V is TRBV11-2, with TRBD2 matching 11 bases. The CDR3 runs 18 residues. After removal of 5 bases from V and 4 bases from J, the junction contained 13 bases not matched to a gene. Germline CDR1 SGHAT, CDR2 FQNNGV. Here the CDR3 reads CASSVEVAGGPSYNEQFF. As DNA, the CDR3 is TGTGCCAGCAGCGTTGAAGTAGCGGGGGGGCCCTCGTACAATGAGCAGTTCTTC.

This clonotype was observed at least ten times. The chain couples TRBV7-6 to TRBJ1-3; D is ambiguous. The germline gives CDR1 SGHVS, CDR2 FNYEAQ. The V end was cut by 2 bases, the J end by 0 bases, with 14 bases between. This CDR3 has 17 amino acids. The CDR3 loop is CASSLNIGPRSGNTIYF. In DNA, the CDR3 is TGTGCCAGCAGCTTAAATATCGGCCCTCGCTCTGGAAACACCATATATTTT.